These 25 T cell receptor beta chains originate from one sample sequenced in a study of cytomegalovirus exposure and HLA in healthy donors. 13 Jbeta primers and 60 Vbeta primers were used for the PCR. Libraries were prepared by immunoSEQ multiplex PCR; TCRdb keeps only in-frame clonotypes and omits some of them. The table shows some 150,000 clones, with approximately 85% occurring only once. Sequencing used PBMCs. Receptors were obtained from a woman aged 18-29 years in good health and CMV-seronegative.

V gene TRBV19 combines with J gene TRBJ2-1, with a weak D call TRBD2 (6 bases). Trimming shortened V by 7 bases and J by 10 bases, and 17 bases separated the two germline ends. Germline V gene data show CDR1 as LNHDA and CDR2 as SQIVND (reference sequence). The CDR3 contains 13 residues. CDR3 sequence reads: CASNSLGTAEQFF. Written as DNA, the CDR3 is TGTGCCAGTAACTCCTTAGGGACTGCCGAGCAGTTCTTC.

The V call is TRBV6-5, the J call TRBJ2-7; D is unresolved. V was shortened by 5 bases and J by 3 bases, with 11 bases between the two germline ends. In germline, CDR1 is MNHEY, CDR2 SVGAGI. The CDR3 covers 13 residues. This CDR3 is CASSEAFLYEQYF. CDR3 in DNA: TGTGCCAGCAGTGAAGCGTTTCTCTACGAGCAGTACTTC.

This chain uses TRBV6-5 with TRBJ1-6; weak D call: TRBD1 (5 bases). V was clipped by 6 bases and J by 6 bases, with 12 bases between them. CDR1 is MNHEY and CDR2 is SVGAGI in the germline V gene. This CDR3 contains 14 residues. CDR3: CASRTGGRNSPLHF. Here the CDR3 DNA reads TGTGCCAGCAGAACGGGGGGTCGTAATTCACCCCTCCACTTT.

This clone has only one observation. This chain uses TRBV2 with TRBJ2-4; 13 nucleotides align to TRBD2. In germline, CDR1 is SNHLY, CDR2 FYNNEI. V shed 7 bases, J shed 1 base, and the junction held 10 bases outside the gene matches. The CDR3 length is 18 residues. CDR3 DNA: TGTGCCAGCATGGGGACTAGCGGGACCAGCGGTGCCAAAAACATTCAGTACTTC. Protein product: CASMGTSGTSGAKNIQYF.

V is TRBV11-2 and J is TRBJ1-1; D is unclear. The CDR3 runs 13 residues. CDR1 is SGHAT, CDR2 FQNNGV, per germline. Deletions cut 6 bases from V and 4 bases from J, with 12 bases between. The CDR3, as DNA: TGTGCCAGCAGGACCGGTCGGGGCACTGAAGCTTTCTTT. Protein sequence: CASRTGRGTEAFF. The full variable domain, completed using reference TRBV11-2 and TRBJ1-1, is EAGVAQSPRYKIIEKRQSVAFWCNPISGHATLYWYQQILGQGPKLLIQFQNNGVVDDSQLPKDRFSAERLKGVDSTLKIQPAKLEDSAVYLCASRTGRGTEAFFGQGTRLTVV.

The rearrangement uses TRBV4-1 and TRBJ2-7, with a possible D match to TRBD2 (6 bases). The CDR3 consists of 15 residues. Trimming shortened V by 3 bases and J by 2 bases, and 14 bases separated the two germline ends. Germline V lookup: CDR1 MGHRA, CDR2 YSYEKL. The CDR3 spells CASSHAAGTTYEQYF. In DNA form, the CDR3 reads TGCGCCAGCAGCCACGCCGCGGGGACGACCTACGAGCAGTACTTC.

V is TRBV19 and J is TRBJ2-7; no definite D call. Trimming stripped 5 bases from V and 3 bases from J, with 17 bases between. The CDR3 sequence is 15 residues long. CDR1 and CDR2 from the germline V gene are LNHDA and SQIVND (reference sequence). The CDR3 DNA follows: TGTGCCAGTAGTCGTGACTTTTCTTCAATCTACGAGCAGTACTTC. This sequence encodes CASSRDFSSIYEQYF.

This clone occurred once. The V and J genes are TRBV25-1 and TRBJ2-5, with D perhaps matching TRBD1 (6 bases). V was clipped by 0 bases and J by 5 bases, with 13 bases between them. The CDR3 is 15 residues long. Germline CDR1 is MGHDK and CDR2 is SYGVNS. The CDR3 here is CASSEYRQGLETQYF. CDR3 coding DNA: TGTGCCAGCAGTGAATATCGGCAGGGGTTGGAGACCCAGTACTTC.

This clone was seen a single time. The rearrangement joins TRBV9 to TRBJ2-5, with 14 bases aligning to TRBD2. Trimming cost V 0 bases and J 5 bases; bases outside gene matches: 6. From germline, CDR1 is SGDLS and CDR2 YYNGEE. The CDR3 is 17 amino acids. The CDR3 DNA sequence: TGTGCCAGCAGCGTAGCGACTAGCGGGAGGGCCTCGGAGACCCAGTACTTC. It is translated as CASSVATSGRASETQYF. Full variable domain (remainder filled in from reference TRBV9 and TRBJ2-5): DSGVTQTPKHLITATGQRVTLRCSPRSGDLSVYWYQQSLDQGLQFLIQYYNGEERAKGNILERFSAQQFPDLHSELNLSSLELGDSALYFCASSVATSGRASETQYFGPGTRLLVL.

The chain is built from TRBV7-9 and TRBJ2-1, with 8 positions matching TRBD1. J lost 7 bases, V lost 4 bases, and 9 bases had no gene match. CDR3 size: 15 residues. CDR1 SEHNR and CDR2 FQNEAQ come from the germline V gene (reference sequence). The CDR3: CASSSRQGPGNEQFF. DNA of the CDR3: TGTGCCAGCAGCTCCCGACAGGGGCCGGGAAATGAGCAGTTCTTC.

The chain is built from TRBV10-3 and TRBJ2-3; 8 nucleotides align to TRBD2. V lost 11 bases, J lost 3 bases, and 13 bases stayed unmatched. CDR3 length: 15 amino acids. CDR1 is ENHRY, CDR2 SYGVKD, per germline. The CDR3 reads CALAWAGGGTDTQYF. CDR3 bases: TGTGCCCTCGCCTGGGCGGGAGGTGGGACAGATACGCAGTATTTT.

This chain joins TRBV5-1 and TRBJ1-2; D unresolved. CDR1 and CDR2 from the germline V gene are SGHRS and YFSETQ. This CDR3 region has 14 residues. V lost 0 bases and J lost 0, with 6 bases in between. The CDR3 bases are TGCGCCAGCAGCTTGGGGCCGACTAACTATGGCTACACCTTC. As protein: CASSLGPTNYGYTF.

V and J are TRBV4-2 and TRBJ2-6, with no clear D. Germline V lookup: CDR1 LGHNA, CDR2 YNFKEQ. Between the trimmed V and J ends, which lost 4 bases and 0 bases, there was a span of 19 bases. This CDR3 comprises 19 residues. CDR3 protein: CASSPTLRITLSGANVLTF. The CDR3 region has the DNA TGTGCCAGCAGCCCCACCCTGAGGATTACCCTCTCTGGGGCCAACGTCCTGACTTTC.

This clone was seen a handful of times. The V call is TRBV2, the J call TRBJ2-7; possibly TRBD1 for D (6 bases). Trimming left V 8 bases short and J 6 bases short, with 20 bases between. The CDR3 extends over 14 amino acids. Germline lookup yields CDR1 SNHLY and CDR2 FYNNEI. CDR3 in DNA: TGTGCCAGCGGACAGACCCTTTCTACTGCCGAGCAGTACTTC. It yields the protein CASGQTLSTAEQYF.

The gene calls are TRBV28 and TRBJ1-1; D unresolved. The CDR3 spans 16 residues. CDR1 is MDHEN, CDR2 SYDVKM, per germline. The V end was cut by 4 bases, the J end by 0 bases, with 15 bases between. CDR3 loop: CASSSYLDGVNTEAFF. The CDR3 DNA is TGTGCCAGCAGTTCGTACCTGGACGGGGTGAACACTGAAGCTTTCTTT. Complete variable domain (other parts from reference TRBV28 and TRBJ1-1): DVKVTQSSRYLVKRTGEKVFLECVQDMDHENMFWYRQDPGLGLRLIYFSYDVKMKEKGDIPEGYSVSREKKERFSLILESASTNQTSMYLCASSSYLDGVNTEAFFGQGTRLTVV.

The chain combines TRBV30 with TRBJ2-7, with TRBD1 matching over 10 bases. Trimming removed 1 base from V and 7 bases from J; junction bases left unmatched: 7. CDR1 and CDR2 from the germline V gene are GTSNPN and SVGIG (reference sequence). CDR3 length: 14 residues. The DNA for the CDR3 is TGTGCCTGGAGTGCCGGGACAGGGGCTATTGAGCAGTACTTC. It yields the protein CAWSAGTGAIEQYF.

J is TRBJ2-7 and V is TRBV30; TRBD2 matches 8 bases. CDR3 length: 15 residues. Losses at the gene ends were 4 bases for V and 0 bases for J; bases not matched to a gene: 8. The germline V gene encodes CDR1 GTSNPN and CDR2 SVGIG (reference sequence). The CDR3 nucleotides are TGTGCCTGGACCGGGGGGGACGGGAGCTCCTACGAGCAGTACTTC. Protein product: CAWTGGDGSSYEQYF.

The genes are TRBV28 and TRBJ1-2; D gene ambiguous. CDR1 and CDR2 (germline): MDHEN, SYDVKM. The CDR3 covers 10 residues. Trimming stripped 10 bases from V and 8 bases from J, with 11 bases between. CDR3 nucleotides: TGTGCCACCCAGTATTCCGGCTACACCTTC. This encodes CATQYSGYTF.

In the case of this clone: The sample has other DNA sequences that encode this CDR3 too. This chain links TRBV18 with TRBJ1-2, with D possibly being TRBD1 (5 bases). Trimming left V 8 bases short and J 0 bases short, with 10 bases between. This CDR3 spans 13 amino acids. Germline V lookup: CDR1 KGHSH, CDR2 LQKENI. The DNA for the CDR3 is TGTGCCAGCCTCCTGGGGCCTAACTATGGCTACACCTTC. Translated: CASLLGPNYGYTF.

This clone was seen a few times. CDR3 DNA sequence: TGTGCCAGCAGCCTCGGGACAGGGGGGGCCACTGAAGCTTTCTTT. Amino acid sequence: CASSLGTGGATEAFF. This sequence joins TRBV7-9 and TRBJ1-1; 11 positions match TRBD1. The V gene's germline CDR1 is SEHNR and CDR2 FQNEAQ (reference sequence). Trimming cost V 5 bases and J 4 bases; bases outside gene matches: 6. The CDR3 sequence is 15 residues long.

The rearrangement links TRBV19 to TRBJ1-4; D is undetermined. Germline V CDR1 and CDR2: LNHDA, SQIVND (reference sequence). The CDR3 covers 13 residues. The V gene lost 4 bases and the J gene lost 8 bases, with 11 bases spanning the gap. CDR3 DNA sequence: TGTGCCAGTAGTACGAGGATACAAGAAAAACTGTTTTTT. Translating gives CASSTRIQEKLFF.

This clone came up once. The rearrangement uses TRBV6-1 and TRBJ1-1; D uncertain. The CDR3 runs 14 residues. Trimming removed 0 bases from V and 11 bases from J, with 16 bases in between. CDR1 MNHNS and CDR2 SASEGT come from the germline V gene. The CDR3 is CASSEARAGLGAFF. Here the CDR3 DNA reads TGTGCCAGCAGTGAAGCGAGGGCCGGGCTCGGGGCTTTCTTT.

This clone was seen a single time. The V call is TRBV29-1, the J call TRBJ2-7, with a tentative D call TRBD1 (6 bases). The CDR3 has 13 residues. CDR1 and CDR2 from the germline V gene are SQVTM and ANQGSEA. V dropped 4 bases and J dropped 1 base, with 11 bases sitting between them. CDR3 DNA sequence: TGCAGCGTTGGAAGGGGGTTGTCCTACGAGCAGTACTTC. Protein product: CSVGRGLSYEQYF.

This clone has just a few counts. For the CDR3, the DNA is TGTGCCAGCAGTGCCACCCCGGACAGGGTGGAGACCCAGTACTTC. Its translation is CASSATPDRVETQYF. The rearrangement joins TRBV27 to TRBJ2-5, with TRBD1 identical over 8 bases. Germline loops: CDR1 MNHEY, CDR2 SMNVEV (reference sequence). CDR3 length: 15 amino acids. J was trimmed by 5 bases and V by 5 bases; bases with no gene match: 10.

The CDR3: CASSQDRRRTSGNTIYF. In DNA form, the CDR3 reads TGCGCCAGCAGCCAAGATCGGAGGCGAACCTCTGGAAACACCATATATTTT. The chain joins TRBV4-1 to TRBJ1-3, with D hard to call. The CDR3 loop spans 17 amino acids. V was cut by 0 bases and J by 0 bases, with 12 bases left in between. Germline V gene lookup returns CDR1 MGHRA and CDR2 YSYEKL.